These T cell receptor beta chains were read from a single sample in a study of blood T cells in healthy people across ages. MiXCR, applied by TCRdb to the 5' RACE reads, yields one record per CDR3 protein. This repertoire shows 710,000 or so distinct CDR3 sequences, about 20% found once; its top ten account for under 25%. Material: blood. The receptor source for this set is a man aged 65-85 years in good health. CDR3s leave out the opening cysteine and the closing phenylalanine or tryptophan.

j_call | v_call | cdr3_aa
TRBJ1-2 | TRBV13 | ASSLKSAGGYT
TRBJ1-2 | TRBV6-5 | ASRTGVNYGYT
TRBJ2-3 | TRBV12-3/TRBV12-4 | ASSPYGTGPTDTQY
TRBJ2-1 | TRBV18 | ASSGREKTGTSGSEYEQF
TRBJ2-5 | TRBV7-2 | ASKARAAQETQY
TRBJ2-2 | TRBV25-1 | ASSQGVTNTGELF
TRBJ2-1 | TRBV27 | ASRQLLAVSYNEQF
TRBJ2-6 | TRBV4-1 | ASSQGGGFHSGANVLT
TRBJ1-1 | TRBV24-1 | ATSDTPGGQTGNTEAF
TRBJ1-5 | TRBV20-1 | SARGGTGQPQH
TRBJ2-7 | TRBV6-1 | ASRKTVSGGAYEQY
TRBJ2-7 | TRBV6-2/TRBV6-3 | ASSYSDWDTSSYEQY
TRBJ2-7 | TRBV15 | ATSRDQASGAEQY
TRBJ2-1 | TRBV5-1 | ASSKKTEYNEQF
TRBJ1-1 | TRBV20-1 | SARKGQINTEAF
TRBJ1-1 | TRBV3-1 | ASSQGSSPGNTEAF
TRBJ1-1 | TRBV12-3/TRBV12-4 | ASSETGGAEAF
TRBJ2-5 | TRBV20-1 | SAGGFSKRGVETQY
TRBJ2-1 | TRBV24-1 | ATSDRTSGAYNEQF
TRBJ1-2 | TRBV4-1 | ASSQDRGYT
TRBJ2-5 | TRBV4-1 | ASSQDHRETQY
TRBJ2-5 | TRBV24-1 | ATSDSGPRETQY
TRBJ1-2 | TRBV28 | ASSVSGTLYGYT
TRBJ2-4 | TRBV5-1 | ASSFGGAWTGENIQY
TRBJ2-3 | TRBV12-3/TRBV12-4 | ASTGTSGNTQY
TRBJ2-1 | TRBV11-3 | ASSSLALGEQF
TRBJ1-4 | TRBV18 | ASSPGGAGEKLF
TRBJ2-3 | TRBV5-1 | ASSSASPSDTQY
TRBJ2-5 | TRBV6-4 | AGPKNGGKETQY
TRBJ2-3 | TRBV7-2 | ASSLVYDRTQY
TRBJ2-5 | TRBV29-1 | SVGQGTEETQY
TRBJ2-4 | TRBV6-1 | ASSEGRLAKNIQY
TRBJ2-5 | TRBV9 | ASSPQRLAGGETQY
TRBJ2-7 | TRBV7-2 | ASSLPSGGDLYEQY
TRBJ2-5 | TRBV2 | ASSEGQRIQETQY
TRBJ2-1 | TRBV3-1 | ASSQALNNEQF
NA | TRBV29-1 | SVPGQGFNEQF
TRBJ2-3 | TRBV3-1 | ASSQDGPDTQY
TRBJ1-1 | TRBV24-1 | ATSDFGREAF
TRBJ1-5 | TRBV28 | ASSLGLRQPQH
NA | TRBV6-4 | ASSPQPGTGGEQF
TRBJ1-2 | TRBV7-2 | ASSLESRGYT
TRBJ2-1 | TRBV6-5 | ASSQAGPDEQF
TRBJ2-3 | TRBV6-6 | ASRPGLITDTQY
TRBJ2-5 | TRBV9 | ATKDREWETQY
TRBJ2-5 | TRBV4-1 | ASSLSGTDQETQY
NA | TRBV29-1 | SVPSPVSGAFWNEQF
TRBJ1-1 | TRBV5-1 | ASSQIQGLIAEAF
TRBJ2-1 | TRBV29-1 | SLSGTGYNEQF
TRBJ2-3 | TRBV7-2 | ASSKKTGPSTDTQY
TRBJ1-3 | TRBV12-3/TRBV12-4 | ASSFFYGNTIY
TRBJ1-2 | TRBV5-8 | ASSYVNYGYT
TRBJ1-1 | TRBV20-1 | SASFGGSGTEAF
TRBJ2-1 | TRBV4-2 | ASSQDWAGSYNEQF
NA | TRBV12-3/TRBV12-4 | ASGTSGFNEQF
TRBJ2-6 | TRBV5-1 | ASSLNTASGANVLT
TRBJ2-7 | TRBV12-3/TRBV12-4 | ASGLGLAGRNEQY
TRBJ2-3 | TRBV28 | ASRSGEVSTDTQY